This T cell receptor (beta chain) was captured in a study of technical replicates of blood from several donors. Trimming pared 5 bases from V and 4 bases from J, leaving 20 bases between. The CDR3 runs to 16 residues. Germline CDR1 reads MDHEN; CDR2 reads SYDVKM. The table came from immunoSEQ multiplex PCR; TCRdb's copy has only in-frame clones and leaves some out. The sample includes about 80,000 clones, 94% of them seen just once. The receptor comes from a human donor in good health. The sample comprised T cells isolated from PBMCs. This rearrangement joins TRBV28 to TRBJ1-2; TRBD1 is a possible D gene (6 bases). The chain's CDR3 is CASSDEWGGLVYGYTF. DNA for the CDR3: TGTGCCAGCAGTGATGAGTGGGGGGGCCTCGTCTATGGCTACACCTTC.